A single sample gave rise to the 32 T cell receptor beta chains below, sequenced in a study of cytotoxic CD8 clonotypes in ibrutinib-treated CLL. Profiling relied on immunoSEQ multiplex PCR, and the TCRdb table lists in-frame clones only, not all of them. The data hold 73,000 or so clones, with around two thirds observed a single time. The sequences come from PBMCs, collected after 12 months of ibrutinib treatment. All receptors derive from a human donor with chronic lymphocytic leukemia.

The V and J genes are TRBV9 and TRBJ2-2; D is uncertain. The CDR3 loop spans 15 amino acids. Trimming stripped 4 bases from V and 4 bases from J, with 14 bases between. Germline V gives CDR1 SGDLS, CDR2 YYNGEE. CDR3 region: CASSPRYGRTGELFF. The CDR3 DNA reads TGTGCCAGCAGCCCCAGGTATGGGCGCACCGGGGAGCTGTTTTTT.

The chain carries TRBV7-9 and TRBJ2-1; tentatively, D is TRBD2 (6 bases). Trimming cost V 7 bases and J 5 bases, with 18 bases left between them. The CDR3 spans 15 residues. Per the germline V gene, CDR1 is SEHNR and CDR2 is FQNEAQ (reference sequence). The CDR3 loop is CASTPYEAGNNEQFF. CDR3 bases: TGTGCCAGCACCCCCTATGAGGCGGGAAACAATGAGCAGTTCTTC.

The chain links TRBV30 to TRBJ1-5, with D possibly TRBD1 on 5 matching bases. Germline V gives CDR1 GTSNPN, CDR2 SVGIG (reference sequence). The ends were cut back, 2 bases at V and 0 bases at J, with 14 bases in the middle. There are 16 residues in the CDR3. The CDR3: CAWSPRGRGSNQPQHF. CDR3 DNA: TGTGCCTGGAGTCCCCGGGGAAGGGGTAGCAATCAGCCCCAGCATTTT. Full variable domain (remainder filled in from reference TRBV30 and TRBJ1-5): SQTIHQWPATLVQPVGSPLSLECTVEGTSNPNLYWYRQAAGRGLQLLFYSVGIGQISSEVPQNLSASRPQDRQFILSSKKLLLSDSGFYLCAWSPRGRGSNQPQHFGDGTRLSIL.

CDR3 sequence (DNA): TGTGCCAGCAGTTTCCGATCTATAGTGGACGCTGGGGCCAACGTCCTGACTTTC. This gives the protein CASSFRSIVDAGANVLTF. This sequence joins TRBV27 and TRBJ2-6; the D is unclear. The germline CDR1 and CDR2 sequences are MNHEY and SMNVEV (reference sequence). Trimming removed 3 bases at V and 2 bases at J, with 17 bases between. The CDR3 length is 18 residues.

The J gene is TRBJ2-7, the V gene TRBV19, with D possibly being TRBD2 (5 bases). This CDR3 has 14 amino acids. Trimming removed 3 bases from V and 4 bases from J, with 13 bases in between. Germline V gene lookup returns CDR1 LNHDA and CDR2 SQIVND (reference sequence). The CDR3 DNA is TGTGCCAGTAGTATTTCGCCGACGGGGTACGAGCAGTACTTC. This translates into CASSISPTGYEQYF.

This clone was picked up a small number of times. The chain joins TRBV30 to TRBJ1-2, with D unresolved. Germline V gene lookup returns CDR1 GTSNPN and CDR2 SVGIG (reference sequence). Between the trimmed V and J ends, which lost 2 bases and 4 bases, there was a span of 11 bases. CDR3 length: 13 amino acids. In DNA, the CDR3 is TGTGCCTGGAGTATTCGCAGACCCTATGGCTACACCTTC. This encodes CAWSIRRPYGYTF.

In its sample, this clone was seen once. The CDR3 nucleotides read TGTGCCAGCAGCTTGGCGGACAGCTATGGCTACACCTTC. Encoded protein: CASSLADSYGYTF. The chain carries TRBV5-6 and TRBJ1-2, with D possibly matching TRBD1 (6 bases). V gave up 0 bases and J gave up 4 bases, with 7 bases separating them. Germline V CDR1 and CDR2: SGHDT, YYEEEE. CDR3 length: 13 residues. Using reference TRBV5-6 and TRBJ1-2 for the parts outside the CDR3, the full variable domain is DAGVTQSPTHLIKTRGQQVTLRCSPKSGHDTVSWYQQALGQGPQFIFQYYEEEERQRGNFPDRFSGHQFPNYSSELNVNALLLGDSALYLCASSLADSYGYTFGSGTRLTVV.

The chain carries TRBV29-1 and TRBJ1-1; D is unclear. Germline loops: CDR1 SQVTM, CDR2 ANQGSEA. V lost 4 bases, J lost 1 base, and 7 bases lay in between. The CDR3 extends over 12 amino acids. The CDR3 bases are TGCAGCGTTGTAGAGTCGAACACTGAAGCTTTCTTT. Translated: CSVVESNTEAFF.

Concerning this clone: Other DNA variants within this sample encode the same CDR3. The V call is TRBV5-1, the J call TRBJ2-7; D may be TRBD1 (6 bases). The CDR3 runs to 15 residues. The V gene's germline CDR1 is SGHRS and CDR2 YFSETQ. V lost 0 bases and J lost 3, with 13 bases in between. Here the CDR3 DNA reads TGCGCCAGCAGCTTGGTAGGACAGTCCAACTACGAGCAGTACTTC. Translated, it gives CASSLVGQSNYEQYF.

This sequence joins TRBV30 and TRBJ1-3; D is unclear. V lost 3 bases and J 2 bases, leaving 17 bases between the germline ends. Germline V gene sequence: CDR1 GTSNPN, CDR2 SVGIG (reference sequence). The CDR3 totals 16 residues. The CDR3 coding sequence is TGTGCCTGGAGCTTAAAAAGCGGCTTCACTGGAAACACCATATATTTT. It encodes CAWSLKSGFTGNTIYF.

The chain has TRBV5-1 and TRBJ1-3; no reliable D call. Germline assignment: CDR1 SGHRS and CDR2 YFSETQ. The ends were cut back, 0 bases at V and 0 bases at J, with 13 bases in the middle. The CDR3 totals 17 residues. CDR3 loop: CASSLDSDSFSGNTIYF. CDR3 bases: TGCGCCAGCAGCTTGGATTCAGATTCCTTCTCTGGAAACACCATATATTTT.

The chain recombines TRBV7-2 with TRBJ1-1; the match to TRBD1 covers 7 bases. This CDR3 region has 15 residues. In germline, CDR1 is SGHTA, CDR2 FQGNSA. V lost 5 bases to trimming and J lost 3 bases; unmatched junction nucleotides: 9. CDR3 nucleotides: TGTGCCAGCAGCCCCCCCGGACAGGTGGACACTGAAGCTTTCTTT. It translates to CASSPPGQVDTEAFF. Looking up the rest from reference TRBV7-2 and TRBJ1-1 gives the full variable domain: GAGVSQSPSNKVTEKGKDVELRCDPISGHTALYWYRQSLGQGLEFLIYFQGNSAPDKSGLPSDRFSAERTGGSVSTLTIQRTQQEDSAVYLCASSPPGQVDTEAFFGQGTRLTVV.

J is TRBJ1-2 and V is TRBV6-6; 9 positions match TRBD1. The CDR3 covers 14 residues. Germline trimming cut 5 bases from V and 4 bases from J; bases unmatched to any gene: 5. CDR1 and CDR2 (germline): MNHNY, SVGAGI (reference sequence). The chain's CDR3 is CASSTPGQGYGYTF. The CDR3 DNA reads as TGTGCCAGCAGTACGCCGGGACAGGGCTATGGCTACACCTTC.

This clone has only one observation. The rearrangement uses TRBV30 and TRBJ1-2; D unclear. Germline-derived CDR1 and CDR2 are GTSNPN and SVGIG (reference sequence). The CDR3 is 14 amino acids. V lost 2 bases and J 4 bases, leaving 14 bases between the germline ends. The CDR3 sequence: CAWSQARVRYGYTF. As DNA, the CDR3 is TGTGCCTGGAGTCAGGCAAGGGTGCGCTATGGCTACACCTTC.

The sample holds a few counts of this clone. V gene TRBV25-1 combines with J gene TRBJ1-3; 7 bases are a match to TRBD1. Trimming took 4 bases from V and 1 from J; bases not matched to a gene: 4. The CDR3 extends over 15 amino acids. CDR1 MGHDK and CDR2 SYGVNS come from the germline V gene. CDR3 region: CASSVTGTSGNTIYF. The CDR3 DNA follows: TGTGCCAGCAGTGTGACAGGGACTTCTGGAAACACCATATATTTT.

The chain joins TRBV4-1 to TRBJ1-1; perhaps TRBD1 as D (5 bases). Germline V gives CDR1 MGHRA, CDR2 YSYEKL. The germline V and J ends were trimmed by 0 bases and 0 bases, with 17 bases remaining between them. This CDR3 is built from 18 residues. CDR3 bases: TGCGCCAGCAGCCAAGAACGTATCGGGGGACTGATGAACACTGAAGCTTTCTTT. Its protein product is CASSQERIGGLMNTEAFF.

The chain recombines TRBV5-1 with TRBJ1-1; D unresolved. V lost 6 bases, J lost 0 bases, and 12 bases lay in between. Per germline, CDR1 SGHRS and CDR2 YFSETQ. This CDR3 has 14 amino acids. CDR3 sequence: CASKGVVVNTEAFF. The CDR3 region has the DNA TGCGCCAGCAAAGGAGTGGTTGTGAACACTGAAGCTTTCTTT.

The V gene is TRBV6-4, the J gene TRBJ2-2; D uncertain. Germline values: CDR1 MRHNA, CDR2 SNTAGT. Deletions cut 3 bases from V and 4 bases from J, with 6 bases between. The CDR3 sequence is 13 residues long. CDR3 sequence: CASSEKGTGELFF. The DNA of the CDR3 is TGTGCCAGCAGTGAGAAGGGCACCGGGGAGCTGTTTTTT.

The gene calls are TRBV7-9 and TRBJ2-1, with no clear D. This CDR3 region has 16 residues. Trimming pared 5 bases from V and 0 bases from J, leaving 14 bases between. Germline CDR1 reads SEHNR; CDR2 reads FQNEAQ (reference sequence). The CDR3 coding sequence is TGTGCCAGCAGCCAAAAAACGGCGAGCTCCTACAATGAGCAGTTCTTC. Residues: CASSQKTASSYNEQFF.

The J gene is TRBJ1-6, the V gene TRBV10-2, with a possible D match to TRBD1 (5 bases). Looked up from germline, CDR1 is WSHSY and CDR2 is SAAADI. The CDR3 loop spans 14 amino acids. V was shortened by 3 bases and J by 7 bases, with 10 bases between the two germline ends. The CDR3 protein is CASSEGVGNSPLHF. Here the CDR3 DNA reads TGCGCCAGCAGTGAAGGGGTGGGGAATTCACCCCTCCACTTT.

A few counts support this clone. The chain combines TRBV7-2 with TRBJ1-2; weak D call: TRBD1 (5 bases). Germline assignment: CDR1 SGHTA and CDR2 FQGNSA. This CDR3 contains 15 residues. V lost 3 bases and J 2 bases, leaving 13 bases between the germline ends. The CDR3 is CASSLGGVGNYGYTF. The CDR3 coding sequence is TGTGCCAGCAGCTTGGGGGGTGTAGGCAACTATGGCTACACCTTC.

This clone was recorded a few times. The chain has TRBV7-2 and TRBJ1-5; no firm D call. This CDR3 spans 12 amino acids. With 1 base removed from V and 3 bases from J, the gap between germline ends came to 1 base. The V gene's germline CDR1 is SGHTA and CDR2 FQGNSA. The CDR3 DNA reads TGTGCCAGCAGCTTAGACAATCAGCCCCAGCATTTT. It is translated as CASSLDNQPQHF.

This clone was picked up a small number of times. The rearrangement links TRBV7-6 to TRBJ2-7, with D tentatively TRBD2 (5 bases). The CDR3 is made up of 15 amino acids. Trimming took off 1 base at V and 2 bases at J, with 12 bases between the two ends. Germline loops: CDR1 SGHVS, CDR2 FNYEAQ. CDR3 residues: CASSLGAGSPYEQYF. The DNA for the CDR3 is TGTGCCAGCAGCTTAGGGGCGGGCTCACCCTACGAGCAGTACTTC.

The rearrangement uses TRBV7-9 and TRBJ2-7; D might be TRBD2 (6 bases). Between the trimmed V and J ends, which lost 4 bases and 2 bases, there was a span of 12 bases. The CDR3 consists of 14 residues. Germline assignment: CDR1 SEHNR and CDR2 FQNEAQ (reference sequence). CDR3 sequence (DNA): TGTGCCAGCAGCTCCCCCTGGGGGGCCTACGAGCAGTACTTC. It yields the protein CASSSPWGAYEQYF.

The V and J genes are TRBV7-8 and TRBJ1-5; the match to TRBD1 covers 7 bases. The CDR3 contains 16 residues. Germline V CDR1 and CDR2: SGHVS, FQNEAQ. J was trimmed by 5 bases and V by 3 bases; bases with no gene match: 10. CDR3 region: CASSFSRDSPYQPQHF. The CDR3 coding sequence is TGTGCCAGCAGCTTTTCCCGGGACAGCCCTTATCAGCCCCAGCATTTT.

The CDR3 reads CASSEEAGNTIYF. The CDR3 DNA reads as TGTGCCAGCAGTGAGGAAGCGGGAAACACCATATATTTT. The genes are TRBV6-1 and TRBJ1-3, with D uncertain. The CDR3 length is 13 residues. V was clipped by 3 bases and J by 4 bases, with 7 bases between them. Germline V gene lookup returns CDR1 MNHNS and CDR2 SASEGT.

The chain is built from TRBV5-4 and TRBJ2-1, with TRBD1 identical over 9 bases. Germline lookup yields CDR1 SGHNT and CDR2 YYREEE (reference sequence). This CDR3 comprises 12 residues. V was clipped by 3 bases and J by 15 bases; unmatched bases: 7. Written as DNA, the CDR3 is TGTGCCAGCAGCTATGCCGGACAGGGGTGGTTCTTC. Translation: CASSYAGQGWFF.

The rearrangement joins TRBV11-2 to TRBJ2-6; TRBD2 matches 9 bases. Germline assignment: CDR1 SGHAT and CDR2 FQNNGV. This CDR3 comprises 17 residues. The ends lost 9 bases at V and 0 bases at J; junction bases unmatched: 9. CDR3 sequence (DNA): TGTGCCAGTCCATTAGCGGGGGCGCGCTCTGGGGCCAACGTCCTGACTTTC. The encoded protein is CASPLAGARSGANVLTF.

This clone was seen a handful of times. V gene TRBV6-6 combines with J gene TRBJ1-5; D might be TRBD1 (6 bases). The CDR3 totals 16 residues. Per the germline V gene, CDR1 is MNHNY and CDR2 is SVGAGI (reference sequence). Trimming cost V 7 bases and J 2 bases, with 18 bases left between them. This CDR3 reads CASTRGGLSGNQPQHF. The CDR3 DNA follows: TGTGCCAGCACCCGAGGGGGGCTATCAGGCAATCAGCCCCAGCATTTT.

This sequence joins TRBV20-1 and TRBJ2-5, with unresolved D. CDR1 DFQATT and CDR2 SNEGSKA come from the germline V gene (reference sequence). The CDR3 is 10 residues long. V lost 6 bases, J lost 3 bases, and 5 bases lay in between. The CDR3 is CSAKKETQYF. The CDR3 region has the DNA TGCAGTGCCAAAAAAGAGACCCAGTACTTC.

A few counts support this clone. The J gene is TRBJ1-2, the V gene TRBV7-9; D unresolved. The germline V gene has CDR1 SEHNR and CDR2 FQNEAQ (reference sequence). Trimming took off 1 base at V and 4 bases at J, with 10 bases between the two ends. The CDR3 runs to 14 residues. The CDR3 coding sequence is TGTGCCAGCAGCTTAGATCAGGAGATCTATGGCTACACCTTC. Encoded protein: CASSLDQEIYGYTF. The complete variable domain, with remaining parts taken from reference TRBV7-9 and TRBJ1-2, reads DTGVSQNPRHKITKRGQNVTFRCDPISEHNRLYWYRQTLGQGPEFLTYFQNEAQLEKSRLLSDRFSAERPKGSFSTLEIQRTEQGDSAMYLCASSLDQEIYGYTFGSGTRLTVV.

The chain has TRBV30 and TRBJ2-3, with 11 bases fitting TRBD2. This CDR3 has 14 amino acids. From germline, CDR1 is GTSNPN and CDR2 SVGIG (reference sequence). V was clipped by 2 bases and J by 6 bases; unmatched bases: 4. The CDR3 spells CAWSLAGGTDTQYF. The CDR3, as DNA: TGTGCCTGGAGTTTAGCGGGGGGGACCGATACGCAGTATTTT.